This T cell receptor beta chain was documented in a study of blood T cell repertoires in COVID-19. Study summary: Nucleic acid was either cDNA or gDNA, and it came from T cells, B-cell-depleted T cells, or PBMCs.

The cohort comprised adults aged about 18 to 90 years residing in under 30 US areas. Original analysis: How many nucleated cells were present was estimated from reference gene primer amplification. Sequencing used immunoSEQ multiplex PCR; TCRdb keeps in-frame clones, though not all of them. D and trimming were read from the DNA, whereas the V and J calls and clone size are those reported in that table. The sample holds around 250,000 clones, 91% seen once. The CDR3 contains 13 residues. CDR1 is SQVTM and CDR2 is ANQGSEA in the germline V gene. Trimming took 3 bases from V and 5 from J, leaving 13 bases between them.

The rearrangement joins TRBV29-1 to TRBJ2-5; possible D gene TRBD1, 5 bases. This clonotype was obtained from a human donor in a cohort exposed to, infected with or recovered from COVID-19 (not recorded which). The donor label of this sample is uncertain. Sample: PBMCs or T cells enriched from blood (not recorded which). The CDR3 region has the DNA TGCAGCGTTGACAGGGTTCTGGGGGAGACCCAGTACTTC. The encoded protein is CSVDRVLGETQYF.